One T cell receptor beta chain is described in this entry. The sample is drawn from a study of T cell changes during pregnancy in multiple sclerosis. The V end lost 4 bases, the J end lost 0 bases, and 7 bases lay between the germline ends. This CDR3 contains 13 residues. Germline assignment: CDR1 MDHEN and CDR2 SYDVKM. Some clones are missing from TCRdb's copy, which holds only in-frame ones; the method was immunoSEQ multiplex PCR. The data show around 30,000 clones, around nine tenths seen once. The rearrangement uses TRBV28 and TRBJ2-7; D unresolved. The source of this sequence is a female donor with multiple sclerosis, enrolled in a pregnancy study. Here the sequenced sample was CD8+ T cells from peripheral blood mononuclear cells, taken before pregnancy. CDR3 loop: CASSYDNSYEQYF. The CDR3 coding sequence is TGTGCCAGCAGTTATGACAACTCCTACGAGCAGTACTTC.